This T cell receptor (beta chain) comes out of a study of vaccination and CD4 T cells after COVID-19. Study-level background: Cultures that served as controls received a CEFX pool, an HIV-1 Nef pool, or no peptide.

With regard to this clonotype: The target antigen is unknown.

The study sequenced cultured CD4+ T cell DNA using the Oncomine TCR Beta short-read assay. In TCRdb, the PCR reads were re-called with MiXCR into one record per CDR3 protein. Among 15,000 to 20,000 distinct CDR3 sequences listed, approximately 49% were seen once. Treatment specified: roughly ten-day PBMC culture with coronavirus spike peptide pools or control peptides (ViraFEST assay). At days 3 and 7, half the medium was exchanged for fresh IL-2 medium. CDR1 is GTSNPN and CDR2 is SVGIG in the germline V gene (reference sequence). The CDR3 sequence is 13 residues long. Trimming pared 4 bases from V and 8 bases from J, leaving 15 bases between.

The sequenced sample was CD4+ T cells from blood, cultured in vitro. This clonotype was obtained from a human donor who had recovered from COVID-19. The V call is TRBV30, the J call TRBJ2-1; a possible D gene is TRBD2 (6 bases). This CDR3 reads CAWNPGGNDEQFF. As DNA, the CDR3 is TGTGCCTGGAACCCCGGAGGGAACGATGAGCAGTTCTTC. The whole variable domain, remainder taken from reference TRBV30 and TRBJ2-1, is SQTIHQWPATLVQPVGSPLSLECTVEGTSNPNLYWYRQAAGRGLQLLFYSVGIGQISSEVPQNLSASRPQDRQFILSSKKLLLSDSGFYLCAWNPGGNDEQFFGPGTRLTVL.